Shown below are 8 T cell receptor beta chains from a single sample sequenced in a study of shared clonotypes between healthy human individuals. The data were produced by immunoSEQ multiplex PCR, yet TCRdb's version contains in-frame clones alone and is incomplete. Among a few million clones listed, more than 85% were seen once. The source material was naive CD4+ T cells from PBMCs. The sample's subset: CD45RA+ positively selected. The receptors shown here come from a man between 18 and 35 years old in good health. Some clones in this sample may be carry-over from other donors' samples.

The chain uses TRBV5-6 and TRBJ2-5, with D maybe TRBD2 (5 bases). Germline V CDR1 and CDR2: SGHDT, YYEEEE. The CDR3 sequence is 14 residues long. The ends were cut back, 0 bases at V and 5 bases at J, with 11 bases in the middle. The DNA of the CDR3 is TGTGCCAGCAGCTTGGTCCGGAGGAGGGAGACCCAGTACTTC. Its protein is CASSLVRRRETQYF.

The rearrangement uses TRBV27 and TRBJ2-1; TRBD2 is a possible D gene (5 bases). The CDR3 loop spans 13 amino acids. CDR1 is MNHEY and CDR2 is SMNVEV in the germline V gene (reference sequence). V shed 4 bases and J shed 4 bases, with 8 bases lying between them. For the CDR3, the DNA is TGTGCCAGCAGTTCGGGAAGATACAATGAGCAGTTCTTC. This codes for CASSSGRYNEQFF.

The V gene is TRBV4-3, the J gene TRBJ2-1; TRBD1 agrees at 9 bases. With 0 bases clipped from V and 3 bases from J, the junction kept 6 bases outside the gene matches. Germline V lookup: CDR1 LGHNA, CDR2 YSLEER. The CDR3 length is 17 residues. CDR3 nucleotide sequence: TGCGCCAGCAGCCAAGATGCGCAGGACAGGGGCTACAATGAGCAGTTCTTC. Protein product: CASSQDAQDRGYNEQFF.

Note on this clone: The same CDR3 also results from other DNA sequences found in this sample. V usage is TRBV30 and J usage is TRBJ1-5; 8 bases agree with TRBD1. Germline CDR1 is GTSNPN and CDR2 is SVGIG (reference sequence). The trim removed 3 bases at V and 7 bases at J, leaving 5 bases unmatched. The CDR3 length is 13 residues. The CDR3 DNA sequence: TGTGCCTGGAGCCTACAGGGGGTACAGCCCCAGCATTTT. Its protein is CAWSLQGVQPQHF. Drawing the rest from reference TRBV30 and TRBJ1-5, the complete variable domain is SQTIHQWPATLVQPVGSPLSLECTVEGTSNPNLYWYRQAAGRGLQLLFYSVGIGQISSEVPQNLSASRPQDRQFILSSKKLLLSDSGFYLCAWSLQGVQPQHFGDGTRLSIL.

V usage is TRBV7-3 and J usage is TRBJ1-5, with 7 bases that match TRBD1. V shed 5 bases and J 3 bases; nucleotides not matched to a gene: 7. CDR1 is SGHTA and CDR2 is FQGTGA in the germline V gene. The CDR3 extends over 15 amino acids. The CDR3 is CASSRSQGNNQPQHF. CDR3 nucleotides: TGTGCCAGCAGCCGGTCACAGGGGAACAATCAGCCCCAGCATTTT.

The rearrangement uses TRBV12-2 and TRBJ2-7; TRBD2 reflects the table's D call only, with no check against the DNA. TRBV12-2 is a recognized pseudogene. This CDR3 is built from 16 residues. In DNA, the CDR3 is TGTGCAAGTCGCTCCTACCTAGCCGAGAGCTCCTACGAGCAGTACTTC. Translation gives CASRSYLAESSYEQYF.

V usage is TRBV14 and J usage is TRBJ2-2; TRBD2 might be the D (5 bases). V was shortened by 3 bases and J by 5 bases, with 16 bases between the two germline ends. In germline, CDR1 is SGHDN, CDR2 FVKESK. This CDR3 comprises 16 residues. The CDR3 coding sequence is TGTGCCAGCAGCCATAGGCCCGGGAAAGGTACCGGGGAGCTGTTTTTT. This gives the protein CASSHRPGKGTGELFF. The whole variable domain, filled in from reference TRBV14 and TRBJ2-2, reads EAGVTQFPSHSVIEKGQTVTLRCDPISGHDNLYWYRRVMGKEIKFLLHFVKESKQDESGMPNNRFLAERTGGTYSTLKVQPAELEDSGVYFCASSHRPGKGTGELFFGEGSRLTVL.

The chain is built from TRBV19 and TRBJ2-5, with TRBD2 identical over 10 bases. The CDR3 is 14 residues long. Per the germline V gene, CDR1 is LNHDA and CDR2 is SQIVND (reference sequence). The ends lost 6 bases at V and 5 bases at J; junction bases unmatched: 6. The CDR3 bases are TGTGCCAGTAGAAGCGGGGGGGGTCGGGAGACCCAGTACTTC. Translation: CASRSGGGRETQYF. Full variable domain (remainder filled in from reference TRBV19 and TRBJ2-5): DGGITQSPKYLFRKEGQNVTLSCEQNLNHDAMYWYRQDPGQGLRLIYYSQIVNDFQKGDIAEGYSVSREKKESFPLTVTSAQKNPTAFYLCASRSGGGRETQYFGPGTRLLVL.